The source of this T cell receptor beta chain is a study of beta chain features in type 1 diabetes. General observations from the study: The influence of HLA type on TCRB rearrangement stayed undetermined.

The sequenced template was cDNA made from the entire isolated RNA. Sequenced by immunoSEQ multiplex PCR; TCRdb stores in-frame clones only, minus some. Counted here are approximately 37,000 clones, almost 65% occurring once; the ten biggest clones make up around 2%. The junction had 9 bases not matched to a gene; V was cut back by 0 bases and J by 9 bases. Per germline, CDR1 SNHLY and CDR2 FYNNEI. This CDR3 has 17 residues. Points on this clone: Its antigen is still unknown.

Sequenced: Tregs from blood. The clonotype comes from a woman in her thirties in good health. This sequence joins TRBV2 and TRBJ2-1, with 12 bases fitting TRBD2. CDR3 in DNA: TGTGCCAGCAGTGAAGCCAGGGCTAGCGGGAGGGCCGGTGAGCAGTTCTTC. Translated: CASSEARASGRAGEQFF.